This T cell receptor (beta chain) was identified during a study of CD8+ T cells in alopecia areata. Study results and caveats: Higher clonality was seen in lesional scalp than in normal scalp, especially in alopecia totalis/universalis. While tofacitinib was given, many expanded lesional clones persisted in scalp and blood.

This clone was counted only a few times. Its antigen remains unknown. There are 13 residues in the CDR3. Germline CDR1 KGHSH, CDR2 LQKENI. V dropped 6 bases and J dropped 8 bases, with 13 bases sitting between them. The treatment: oral pan-JAK inhibitor, 5-10 mg twice daily. Extracted RNA was reverse transcribed, and the resulting cDNA served as sequencing template. Sequencing was performed with immunoSEQ multiplex PCR; in TCRdb, only in-frame clones are kept and a portion is missing. Seen here are hundreds of thousands of clones, about 62% observed once, and the top ten hold roughly 0.93%. This TCR came from a human donor with alopecia areata. The rearrangement joins TRBV18 to TRBJ1-4; D might be TRBD1 (5 bases). The sample consisted of CD4+ T cells sorted from blood, taken around week 54, from a patient treated with tofacitinib. The CDR3 is CASSPGVFEKLFF. In nucleotides, the CDR3 is TGTGCCAGCTCTCCGGGGGTATTCGAAAAACTGTTTTTT. The full variable domain, with the rest looked up from reference TRBV18 and TRBJ1-4, is NAGVMQNPRHLVRRRGQEARLRCSPMKGHSHVYWYRQLPEEGLKFMVYLQKENIIDESGMPKERFSAEFPKEGPSILRIQQVVRGDSAAYFCASSPGVFEKLFFGSGTQLSVL.